These T cell receptor beta chains were read from a single sample in a study of blood T cell repertoires in COVID-19. This table comes from immunoSEQ multiplex PCR, and its TCRdb copy is limited to in-frame clones, with some not included. Found here are approximately 110,000 clones, about 87% of them singletons; the top ten hold 4.6%. Sequenced: peripheral blood. The receptors were sampled from a woman between 50 and 59 years old with acute or convalescent COVID-19. Each CDR3 is given with its conserved first and last residue. Each record gives: CDR3 length, J gene, D gene, V gene, clone size, CDR3 DNA, CDR3 protein. A D gene is named only where the DNA matches it firmly. Not every row has a clone size; where given, it reads once, few, many or a size class.

14 | TRBJ1-4 | TRBD1 | TRBV19 | - | TGTGCCAGTAGTCGCAGGGGGCGCGATGAAAAACTGTTTTTT | CASSRRGRDEKLFF
13 | TRBJ2-3 | - | TRBV7-9 | - | TGTGCCAGCACTTCCCCAAGCACAGATACGCAGTATTTT | CASTSPSTDTQYF
15 | TRBJ2-7 | - | TRBV10-3 | - | TGTGCCATCAGTGAGTCGGGGGGAAGGGCCTACGAGCAGTACTTC | CAISESGGRAYEQYF
13 | TRBJ2-2 | - | TRBV19 | once | TGTGCCAGTATAAACAGGAACACCGGGGAGCTGTTTTTT | CASINRNTGELFF
14 | TRBJ2-1 | - | TRBV28 | - | TGTGCCAGCAGTTTGCTGACAGCTCTGCCCGAGCAGTTCTTC | CASSLLTALPEQFF
12 | TRBJ1-2 | - | TRBV2 | - | TGTGCCAGCAGCCCGGATAGGGGTGGCTACACCTTC | CASSPDRGGYTF
17 | TRBJ1-2 | TRBD1 | TRBV5-1 | few | TGCGCCAGCAGGTCCGGGACAGATAAACCAAAAGCCTATGGCTACACCTTC | CASRSGTDKPKAYGYTF
13 | TRBJ2-7 | - | TRBV6-5 | - | TGTGCCAGCAACCCAGGGACTTCCTACGAGCAGTACTTC | CASNPGTSYEQYF
16 | TRBJ2-1 | - | TRBV2 | - | TGTGCCAGCAGTGTCCTCACTGGGAGCTCGATCTATGAGCAGTTCTTC | CASSVLTGSSIYEQFF
16 | TRBJ1-1 | - | TRBV4-1 | - | TGCGCCAGCAGCCGTAGGACTTATGAGGATTACACTGAAGCTTTCTTT | CASSRRTYEDYTEAFF
16 | TRBJ2-3 | TRBD2 | TRBV5-4 | - | TGTGCCAGCAGCGTGACTAGCGGGCCGGTAACAGATACGCAGTATTTT | CASSVTSGPVTDTQYF
16 | TRBJ1-5 | - | TRBV19 | - | TGTGCCAGTAGTCCATGGGTTACAGGGCTGGGGCAGCCCCAGCATTTT | CASSPWVTGLGQPQHF
12 | TRBJ2-1 | - | TRBV19 | few | TGTGCCAGTAGTATTCTAGCCGGTGAGCAGTTCTTC | CASSILAGEQFF
11 | TRBJ2-2 | - | TRBV2 | - | TGTGCCTCCACATGGTCCGGGGAGCTGTTTTTT | CASTWSGELFF
18 | TRBJ1-5 | TRBD1 | TRBV28 | - | TGTGCCAGCAGTTCACCGGGACAGGTGCTATTTAGCAATCAGCCCCAGCATTTT | CASSSPGQVLFSNQPQHF
15 | TRBJ1-1 | - | TRBV6-5 | - | TGTGCCAGCAGTTACTCGGCGGTCATGAACACTGAAGCTTTCTTT | CASSYSAVMNTEAFF
14 | TRBJ2-7 | - | TRBV5-8 | - | TGTGCCAGCAGCCGAGGATGGTCCGCCTACGAGCAGTACTTC | CASSRGWSAYEQYF
13 | TRBJ1-2 | - | TRBV5-6 | once | TGTGCCAGCAGCCGACAGCAATTCTATGGCTACACCTTC | CASSRQQFYGYTF
13 | TRBJ2-5 | - | TRBV18 | - | TGTGCCAGCTCACCCATGACAGGAGAGACCCAGTACTTC | CASSPMTGETQYF
14 | TRBJ2-7 | TRBD1 | TRBV19 | - | TGTGCCACCTCCACCGGGACAGGGGCCTACGAGCAGTACTTC | CATSTGTGAYEQYF
15 | TRBJ1-2 | - | TRBV4-3 | - | TGCGCCAGCAGCCACGAGGAGGAACCGTTCTATGGCTACACCTTC | CASSHEEEPFYGYTF
18 | TRBJ1-3 | - | TRBV19 | - | TGTGCCAGTAGTTCCATTATTATACGGGATCGCTCTGGAAACACCATATATTTT | CASSSIIIRDRSGNTIYF
16 | TRBJ2-5 | TRBD2 | TRBV5-4 | - | TGTGCCAGCAGCTTGGGACTAGCGGGGGGCCAAGAGACCCAGTACTTC | CASSLGLAGGQETQYF
16 | TRBJ2-1 | TRBD2 | TRBV24-1 | few | TGTGCCACCAGTGATATGACTAGCGGGAAGCCCAATGAGCAGTTCTTC | CATSDMTSGKPNEQFF
15 | TRBJ2-2 | TRBD2 | TRBV28 | - | TGTGCCAGCAGGTGGACTAGCCTGAACACCGGGGAGCTGTTTTTT | CASRWTSLNTGELFF
17 | TRBJ1-1 | TRBD1 | TRBV7-6 | - | TGTGCCAGCAGCCTAGACAGGGGGCGAGGTTTGAACACTGAAGCTTTCTTT | CASSLDRGRGLNTEAFF
15 | TRBJ2-7 | - | TRBV3-1/TRBV3-2 | - | TGTGCCAGCAGCCAAGGTGGAGACCTTACCTACGAGCAGTACTTC | CASSQGGDLTYEQYF
17 | TRBJ1-2 | - | TRBV21-1 | - | TGTGCCAGCAGCCCTTCTAGACAGGGTGAGGTTATGGGGGGCTACACCTTC | CASSPSRQGEVMGGYTF
15 | TRBJ1-2 | TRBD1 | TRBV2 | - | TGTGCCAGCAGTGACCTGTCGACAGGGAGAAATGGCTACACCTTC | CASSDLSTGRNGYTF
13 | TRBJ1-4 | - | TRBV12-3/TRBV12-4 | once | TGTGCCAGCAGTTTGGGCAGCCTCGAAAAACTGTTTTTT | CASSLGSLEKLFF
15 | TRBJ1-2 | - | TRBV4-2 | - | TGTGCCAGCAGCCAAGATGTAGGACAGCCCTATGGCTACACCTTC | CASSQDVGQPYGYTF
16 | TRBJ2-7 | TRBD1 | TRBV9 | - | TGTGCCAGCAGCGTAGGGTGGGAGACAGGGGACGAGGGGCAGTACTTC | CASSVGWETGDEGQYF
15 | TRBJ1-1 | - | TRBV18 | - | TGTGCCAGCTCACCGGAGGACAGTCCGGGGACTGAAGCTTTCTTT | CASSPEDSPGTEAFF
14 | TRBJ2-7 | TRBD1 | TRBV28 | - | TGTGCCAGCAGTGACTACAGGGGCTCGACCGAGCAGTACTTC | CASSDYRGSTEQYF
16 | TRBJ2-3 | - | TRBV6-1 | - | TGTGCCAGCAGTGAAGTCGAAAACCTACTGGCAGATACGCAGTATTTT | CASSEVENLLADTQYF
15 | TRBJ1-2 | - | TRBV5-1 | - | TGCGCCAGCAGGCCAATTTACAGATCAAACTATGGCTACACCTTC | CASRPIYRSNYGYTF
15 | TRBJ2-7 | TRBD1 | TRBV4-2 | - | TGTGCCAGCAGCCAAGAAGGGACAGGGATCCCCGAGCAGTACTTC | CASSQEGTGIPEQYF
14 | TRBJ1-2 | TRBD1 | TRBV2 | - | TGTGCCAGCAGCGTGACAGGGGGCGAGGATGGCTACACCTTC | CASSVTGGEDGYTF
13 | TRBJ2-1 | TRBD1 | TRBV19 | - | TGTGCCACCGCATTGGACAGGGGGAGTGAGCAGTTCTTC | CATALDRGSEQFF
14 | TRBJ2-5 | - | TRBV28 | - | TGTGCCAGCAGCAATGGACAGACTCAAGAGACCCAGTACTTC | CASSNGQTQETQYF
16 | TRBJ2-3 | - | TRBV15 | - | TGTGCCACCAGCAGAGGATTAGCGGCCCTCACAGATACGCAGTATTTT | CATSRGLAALTDTQYF
11 | TRBJ1-2 | - | TRBV19 | - | TGTGCCAGTAGTATAGGAGGGGGCTACACCTTC | CASSIGGGYTF
15 | TRBJ2-5 | TRBD2 | TRBV19 | - | TGTGCCAGTAGTATCCAGCGGGGGCCCCAAGAGACCCAGTACTTC | CASSIQRGPQETQYF
15 | TRBJ2-2 | - | TRBV28 | - | TGTGCCAGCAGTCATCTCCTCGGGAACACCGGGGAGCTGTTTTTT | CASSHLLGNTGELFF
13 | TRBJ2-7 | - | TRBV15 | - | TGTGCCACCAGTAAAGGACTCTCATACGAGCAGTACTTC | CATSKGLSYEQYF
13 | TRBJ1-5 | - | TRBV12-5 | - | TGTGCTAGTGGTTTTCAGGGGAATCAGCCCCAGCATTTT | CASGFQGNQPQHF
15 | TRBJ1-3 | TRBD1 | TRBV28 | - | TGTGCCAGCAGTTTAGTGACAGGGGTCGGAAACACCATATATTTT | CASSLVTGVGNTIYF
15 | TRBJ2-3 | - | TRBV24-1 | - | TGTGCCACCAGCCCATCCAGGGGAAACACAGATACGCAGTATTTT | CATSPSRGNTDTQYF
13 | TRBJ1-5 | - | TRBV15 | - | TGTGCCACAGCAGGGGATTTCAATCAGCCCCAGCATTTT | CATAGDFNQPQHF
14 | TRBJ1-2 | - | TRBV18 | once | TGTGCCAGCTCACCGGCGGGGGAGGAATATGGCTACACCTTC | CASSPAGEEYGYTF
17 | TRBJ2-1 | TRBD2 | TRBV28 | - | TGTGCCAGCAGACCACGGGGAGCGGGAGGCCCCTTGAATGAGCAGTTCTTC | CASRPRGAGGPLNEQFF
18 | TRBJ2-6 | TRBD2 | TRBV7-7 | - | TGTGCTAGCAGCCCCTTAGGCGGGAGAGGATCTGGGGCCAACGTCCTGACTTTC | CASSPLGGRGSGANVLTF